These 30 T cell receptor beta chains were all obtained from the same sample, sequenced in a study of CD8+ T cells in alopecia areata. The sequencing template was cDNA reverse transcribed from extracted RNA. Only in-frame clones appear in the TCRdb table, and some are missing; sequencing was by immunoSEQ multiplex PCR. This sample carries about 3,200 clones, none of them present only once. The sequencing input was lesional skin. These receptors came from a C3H/HeJ mouse with alopecia areata. This line is of MHC haplotype H2-k.

This clone occurred many times. These gene names are mouse names. Read sequence stops 4 residues before the CDR3 end, and the germline J gene provides the missing end. The rearrangement uses TRBV13-3 and TRBJ2-1, with TRBD2 identical over 9 bases. The CDR3 covers 15 residues. The germline gives CDR1 NNHDY, CDR2 SYVADS. Trimming took 2 bases from V and 3 from J; bases not matched to a gene: 3. The CDR3 here is CASSEGLGPYAEQFF. CDR3 DNA (partial): TGTGCCAGCAGTGAAGGACTGGGGCCCTATGCT.

This clone was detected ten times or more. The gene names here belong to mouse. The read is 4 residues too short to cover the CDR3 end, so that end is filled in from the germline J gene. The V and J genes are TRBV19 and TRBJ2-7; possibly TRBD1 for D (5 bases). The CDR3 loop spans 14 amino acids. Per germline, CDR1 FNHDT and CDR2 SITEND (reference sequence). The germline V and J ends were trimmed by 3 bases and 3 bases, with 13 bases remaining between them. The sequenced CDR3 bases are TGTGCCAGCAGTAACCCCCCGGACAACTAT. Translating gives CASSNPPDNY. The CDR3, in full, reads CASSNPPDNYEQYF.

This clone was seen repeatedly, ten times or more. The genes and germline here are from mouse. The read finishes 4 residues shy of the CDR3 end, and the germline J gene is used to complete it. The chain links TRBV19 to TRBJ2-7; 7 bases agree with TRBD2. Germline V gene sequence: CDR1 FNHDT, CDR2 SITEND (reference sequence). The CDR3 extends over 15 amino acids. Losses at the gene ends were 5 bases for V and 0 bases for J; bases not matched to a gene: 8. Here the CDR3 reads CASSPLGGFSYEQYF. The CDR3 bases that were read are TGTGCCAGCAGCCCCTTGGGGGGATTCTCCTAT.

This clone has a count of ten or more. A clone one base away is much larger, so this may be a read error. The gene names given are mouse names. The CDR3 end is not reached by the read, which stops 4 residues before it; the germline J gene fills it in. The same CDR3 can be traced to other DNA sequences in this sample. The V call is TRBV13-3, the J call TRBJ1-2, with a weak D call TRBD1 (6 bases). From germline, CDR1 is NNHDY and CDR2 SYVADS. CDR3 size: 14 residues. The covered CDR3 bases are TGCGCCAGCAGCGAGGGACTGGGGGGGCGC. Amino acids: CASSEGLGGR. The CDR3 in full is CASSEGLGGRDYTF.

This clone was recorded many times. The TCRdb protein and the DNA translation do not line up at residue 13; the protein shown here was made by translating the DNA. Gene names are the mouse ones. The read terminates 3 residues before the CDR3 end, so the remaining end is supplied by the germline J gene. The chain couples TRBV5 to TRBJ1-6; D possibly corresponds to TRBD1 (5 bases). TRBJ1-6 is an ORF for which the function is uncertain. This CDR3 is built from 16 residues. The V end lost 0 bases, the J end lost 3 bases, and 9 bases lay between the germline ends. Germline assignment: CDR1 LGHNA and CDR2 YNLKQL (reference sequence). The CDR3 reads CASSQDGGRYNSPLYF. CDR3 bases read: TGTGCCAGCAGCCAAGATGGGGGACGCTATAATTCGCCC.

This clone was found many times. The genes are named according to mouse. The CDR3 goes on 4 residues after the read ends, and that part is filled in from the germline J gene. The chain uses TRBV13-1 and TRBJ2-7; 8 positions match TRBD2. This CDR3 has 13 amino acids. The V gene end was trimmed by 4 bases and the J gene end by 3 bases; junction bases not matched to a gene: 3. Germline assignment: CDR1 NSHNY and CDR2 SYGAGN. The DNA read from the CDR3 is TGTGCCAGCAGTCCCGGGACTGGCTAT. It codes for CASSPGTGY. The full CDR3 reads CASSPGTGYEQYF.

This clone showed up many times. This probably arose from a read error, given a far larger clone one base away. Genes and germline come from the mouse. The DNA ends 4 residues before the CDR3 does, and the rest of the CDR3 is filled in from the germline J gene. Other DNA sequences in this sample translate to the same CDR3. The chain combines TRBV13-1 with TRBJ2-1; TRBD1 matches 8 bases. The ends lost 5 bases at V and 6 bases at J; junction bases unmatched: 13. This CDR3 comprises 16 residues. Germline lookup yields CDR1 NSHNY and CDR2 SYGAGN. CDR3 DNA, as far as it was read: TGTGCCAGCAGCTCATCCGGGACAGGTGGCTTTGCT. Protein: CASSSSGTGGFA. The entire CDR3 protein is CASSSSGTGGFAEQFF.

The sample holds many counts of this clone. Gene names denote mouse genes. The read falls 4 residues short of the CDR3 end, and the missing part is taken from the germline J gene. This rearrangement joins TRBV13-1 to TRBJ2-3; 12 nucleotides match TRBD2. This CDR3 region has 14 residues. The trim removed 5 bases at V and 4 bases at J, leaving 2 bases unmatched. Germline assignment: CDR1 NSHNY and CDR2 SYGAGN. The CDR3 bases that were read are TGTGCCAGCAGGGGACTGGGGGGACCAGAA. Translating gives CASRGLGGPE. The whole CDR3 protein is CASRGLGGPETLYF.

Many counts were recorded for this clone. All gene names here are mouse names. The read ends 4 residues early relative to the CDR3; the germline J gene fills the gap. J is TRBJ1-1 and V is TRBV15, with TRBD1 identical over 10 bases. Germline V CDR1 and CDR2: SGHND, FRSKSL. The V gene end was trimmed by 5 bases and the J gene end by 4 bases; junction bases not matched to a gene: 7. The CDR3 has 15 amino acids. The sequenced part of the CDR3 DNA is TGTGCCAGCAGTCCTCGACAGGGGGCGTGCACA. As protein: CASSPRQGACT. In full, the CDR3 is CASSPRQGACTEVFF.

This clone was observed a handful of times. Gene names denote mouse genes. The covered CDR3 bases are TGTGCCAGCAGTGCTAGGGTGGAC. Its translation: CASSARVD. In full, the CDR3 reads CASSARVDTQYF. This sequence joins TRBV19 and TRBJ2-5; no definite D call. The CDR3 extends 4 residues past the end of the read, so its final part is completed from the germline J gene. Per germline, CDR1 FNHDT and CDR2 SITEND (reference sequence). This CDR3 spans 12 amino acids.

Remarks on this clone: Germline and genes here are mouse. Read coverage stops 4 residues before the CDR3 terminus; the germline J gene supplies the remainder. The V call is TRBV13-2, the J call TRBJ2-4; D might be TRBD1 (6 bases). Germline V gene sequence: CDR1 NNHNN, CDR2 SYGAGS (reference sequence). The CDR3 runs to 13 residues. The DNA read from the CDR3 is TGTGCCAGCGGTGATGCCAGGGGAAAC. Its translation is CASGDARGN. The full CDR3 sequence reads CASGDARGNTLYF.

This clone was counted at least ten times. Germline and genes here are mouse. The sequenced fragment ends 4 residues before the CDR3 boundary, so the rest is inferred from the germline J gene. The chain employs TRBV13-1 and TRBJ2-1; perhaps TRBD2 as D (5 bases). The CDR3 contains 12 residues. The V gene's germline CDR1 is NSHNY and CDR2 SYGAGN. The CDR3 DNA, read in part, is TGTGCCAGCAGTGATTTGGGGGCT. It encodes CASSDLGA. The complete CDR3 sequence is CASSDLGAEQFF.

This clone was seen at least ten times. The gene symbols are mouse symbols. The read halts 4 residues ahead of the CDR3 end, with the missing end drawn from the germline J gene. The chain combines TRBV19 with TRBJ2-3; TRBD1 is a possible D gene (6 bases). V lost 4 bases and J 3 bases, leaving 12 bases between the germline ends. The CDR3 is made up of 14 amino acids. Germline V lookup: CDR1 FNHDT, CDR2 SITEND (reference sequence). The CDR3 sequence: CASSEGVGAETLYF. The part of the CDR3 DNA that was read is TGTGCCAGCAGTGAGGGGGTAGGGGCAGAA.

This clone appeared a few times. These gene names are mouse names. The CDR3 end lies 4 residues beyond the end of the read and is filled in from the germline J gene. The J gene is TRBJ2-7, the V gene TRBV13-2; 9 nucleotides align to TRBD2. CDR3 length equals 14 residues. Germline V gives CDR1 NNHNN, CDR2 SYGAGS (reference sequence). The covered CDR3 bases are TGTGCCAGCGGTGATAACTGGGGGGTATAT. Translated: CASGDNWGVY. The whole CDR3 protein is CASGDNWGVYEQYF.

This clone was counted ten times or more. Mouse gene names and germline throughout. Read sequence stops 4 residues before the CDR3 end, and the germline J gene provides the missing end. The rearrangement joins TRBV13-1 to TRBJ2-1; 9 bases align to TRBD1. Germline loops: CDR1 NSHNY, CDR2 SYGAGN. V dropped 2 bases and J dropped 5; count of bases not matched to a gene: 5. CDR3 size: 15 residues. The CDR3 bases that were read are TGTGCCAGCAGTGAGCCCGGGACAGGGAATGCT. It specifies CASSEPGTGNA. The whole CDR3 region reads CASSEPGTGNAEQFF.

Many counts were recorded for this clone. The gene symbols are mouse symbols. From the germline J gene comes the end of the CDR3, since the read stops 4 residues before it. The chain couples TRBV5 to TRBJ2-3; a weak D match, TRBD1 (6 bases). There are 14 residues in the CDR3. Germline V lookup: CDR1 LGHNA, CDR2 YNLKQL (reference sequence). Between the trimmed V and J ends, which lost 2 bases and 3 bases, there was a span of 9 bases. CDR3: CASSQPTGAETLYF. The covered CDR3 bases are TGTGCCAGCAGCCAACCTACAGGGGCAGAA.

This clone was counted ten times or more. Gene names follow the mouse nomenclature. Read sequence stops 4 residues before the CDR3 end, and the germline J gene provides the missing end. The V and J genes are TRBV17 and TRBJ2-3; the D gene is possibly TRBD1 (5 bases). Germline CDR1 is MNHDT and CDR2 is YYDKIL. This CDR3 is 13 amino acids long. Deletions cut 1 base from V and 3 bases from J, with 5 bases between. CDR3 sequence: CASSRGTAETLYF. The DNA read from the CDR3 is TGTGCTAGCAGTAGAGGGACAGCAGAA.

This clone was recorded at least ten times. Germline and genes here are mouse. The read ends 4 residues early relative to the CDR3; the germline J gene fills the gap. The V gene is TRBV19, the J gene TRBJ2-2, with TRBD1 identical over 8 bases. The CDR3 runs 16 residues. Germline V gene sequence: CDR1 FNHDT, CDR2 SITEND (reference sequence). The ends lost 0 bases at V and 1 base at J; junction bases unmatched: 2. CDR3 DNA (partial): TGTGCCAGCAGTATAGTGGACAGGGAAAACACCGGG. Protein sequence: CASSIVDRENTG. The full CDR3 protein is CASSIVDRENTGQLYF. The full variable domain, with the rest looked up from reference TRBV19 and TRBJ2-2, is GGIITQTPKFLIGQEGQKLTLKCQQNFNHDTMYWYRQDSGKGLRLIYYSITENDLQKGDLSEGYDASREKKSSFSLTVTSAQKNEMAVFLCASSIVDRENTGQLYFGEGSKLTVL.

Points on this clone: This likely came from a read error, as a far larger clone is one base away. Any gene name here is a mouse gene name. CDR3 DNA, as far as it was read: TGCACCTGCAGTGCAGATCCTTTTGGGGGCTAT. It encodes CTCSADPFGGY. The entire CDR3 sequence reads CTCSADPFGGYEQYF. The chain joins TRBV1 to TRBJ2-7, with a weak D call TRBD2 (6 bases). The read ends 4 residues early relative to the CDR3; the germline J gene fills the gap. The V gene lost 0 bases and the J gene lost 3 bases, with 12 bases spanning the gap. The germline CDR1 and CDR2 sequences are NSQYPW and LRSPGD (reference sequence). The CDR3 covers 15 residues.

To note about this clone: The listed genes are named as in mouse. The missing CDR3 end, 4 residues past where the read stops, is filled in from the germline J gene. V and J are TRBV29 and TRBJ2-4; tentatively, D is TRBD1 (6 bases). The CDR3 spans 15 residues. Trimming removed 3 bases at V and 0 bases at J, with 10 bases between. Germline CDR1 is MSHET and CDR2 is SYDVDS. The chain's CDR3 is CASSFPGHSQNTLYF. CDR3 DNA (partial): TGTGCTAGCAGTTTCCCGGGACACAGTCAAAAC. Complete variable domain (other parts from reference TRBV29 and TRBJ2-4): DMKVTQMPRYLIKRMGENVLLECGQDMSHETMYWYRQDPGLGLQLIYISYDVDSNSEGDIPKGYRVSRKKREHFSLILDSAKTNQTSVYFCASSFPGHSQNTLYFGAGTRLSVL.

This clone was recorded many times. The protein given in TCRdb and the translation of the DNA differ at residue 10, and the sequence presented here derives from the DNA. Gene names and germline match the mouse. The read terminates 3 residues before the CDR3 end, so the remaining end is supplied by the germline J gene. The chain has TRBV13-3 and TRBJ1-3, with 8 bases fitting TRBD1. This CDR3 has 13 residues. V trimming: 5 bases; J trimming: 2 bases; junction bases outside the gene matches: 0. CDR1 is NNHDY, CDR2 SYVADS, per germline. The CDR3 reads CASRDRAGNTLYF. The DNA read from the CDR3 is TGTGCCAGCAGGGACAGGGCTGGAAATACG.

By share of the sample, this clone is medium-sized. Genes and germline come from the mouse. The CDR3 goes on 4 residues after the read ends, and that part is filled in from the germline J gene. The chain carries TRBV17 and TRBJ2-1; 8 bases map to TRBD1. The V segment lost 3 bases and the J segment 3 bases; nucleotides outside the gene matches: 4. The CDR3 length is 15 residues. The V gene's germline CDR1 is MNHDT and CDR2 YYDKIL. The sequenced CDR3 bases are TGTGCTAGCAGTAGGGGGACAGGTCCCTATGCT. This translates into CASSRGTGPYA. The whole CDR3 sequence is CASSRGTGPYAEQFF.

The table lists this clone with many counts. Here the gene names and germline are mouse. The read terminates 4 residues before the CDR3 end, so the remaining end is supplied by the germline J gene. V usage is TRBV13-1 and J usage is TRBJ2-3; 8 bases are a match to TRBD2. V gave up 2 bases and J gave up 3 bases; unmatched junction bases: 2. The CDR3 consists of 14 residues. Germline values: CDR1 NSHNY, CDR2 SYGAGN. This CDR3 is CASSDWGEAETLYF. The part of the CDR3 DNA that was read is TGTGCCAGCAGTGACTGGGGGGAGGCAGAA.

This clone occurred many times. The germline and genes are mouse ones. The chain's CDR3 is CASSPFLGNQDTQYF. CDR3 bases read: TGTGCCAGCAGTCCCTTCCTGGGGAACCAAGAC. The rearrangement joins TRBV14 to TRBJ2-5; a weak D match, TRBD2 (6 bases). The read ends 4 residues shy of where the CDR3 ends; the end is completed using the germline J gene. Germline V gene lookup returns CDR1 SGHDT and CDR2 FRDEAV. This CDR3 comprises 15 residues. V gave up 4 bases and J gave up 0 bases, with 12 bases separating them.

This clone occurred many times. All gene names here are mouse names. The read stops 4 residues short of the end of the CDR3; the missing end is completed from the germline J gene. Distinct nucleotide sequences in the sample also encode this CDR3. This sequence joins TRBV19 and TRBJ1-1; D may be TRBD1 (5 bases). V lost 4 bases and J lost 0, with 10 bases in between. Per the germline V gene, CDR1 is FNHDT and CDR2 is SITEND (reference sequence). The length of the CDR3 is 14 residues. The CDR3 loop reads CASSPDRANTEVFF. The sequenced part of the CDR3 DNA is TGTGCCAGCAGTCCAGACAGAGCAAACACA.

This clone has more than one count but fewer than ten. The junction and the germline gene differ at one end; a read error may be behind it. Germline and genes here are mouse. The CDR3 is CASSLGDTQYF. The part of the CDR3 DNA that was read is TGTGCCAGCAGTTTGGGGGAC. This chain joins TRBV17 and TRBJ2-5, with TRBD2 as a possible D gene (5 bases). The CDR3 end falls 4 residues outside the read, so it is completed with the germline J gene. The CDR3 is 11 residues long. CDR1 MNHDT and CDR2 YYDKIL come from the germline V gene.

At least ten counts were recorded for this clone. The genes are named according to mouse. Read sequence stops 4 residues before the CDR3 end, and the germline J gene provides the missing end. The V and J genes are TRBV31 and TRBJ2-2; D perhaps matches TRBD1 (5 bases). Germline V gene data show CDR1 as GKSSPN and CDR2 as SITVG. The CDR3 is 15 amino acids. Trimming stripped 1 base from V and 2 bases from J, with 11 bases between. The sequenced CDR3 bases are TGTGCCTGGAGTCCATGGACAAAGAACACCGGG. Its protein product is CAWSPWTKNTG. The complete CDR3 sequence is CAWSPWTKNTGQLYF.

This clone appeared many times. Gene labels here are mouse ones. The read terminates 4 residues before the CDR3 end, so the remaining end is supplied by the germline J gene. This chain links TRBV13-1 with TRBJ2-4, with 11 nucleotides matching TRBD2. The trim removed 5 bases at V and 3 bases at J, leaving 2 bases unmatched. The CDR3 runs to 14 residues. Germline V gene data show CDR1 as NSHNY and CDR2 as SYGAGN. The covered CDR3 bases are TGTGCCAGCAGAAGACTGGGGGGGCAAAAC. This gives the protein CASRRLGGQN. The full CDR3 is CASRRLGGQNTLYF.

This clone has a count of ten or more. The gene names here belong to mouse. The sequence runs out 4 residues before the end of the CDR3; the remainder is reconstructed from the germline J gene. The rearrangement joins TRBV13-3 to TRBJ1-4; possible D gene TRBD1, 6 bases. CDR1 and CDR2 from the germline V gene are NNHDY and SYVADS. Trimming took 2 bases from V and 0 from J, leaving 8 bases between them. This CDR3 has 15 amino acids. This chain's CDR3 is CASSDGTISNERLFF. The CDR3 DNA, read in part, is TGTGCCAGCAGTGACGGGACAATTTCCAACGAA.

This clone has a count of ten or more. Germline and genes here are mouse. From the germline J gene comes the end of the CDR3, since the read stops 4 residues before it. The chain couples TRBV3 to TRBJ2-7; 10 positions match TRBD2. The CDR3 length is 13 residues. The germline V gene encodes CDR1 SNHLY and CDR2 FYNGKV (reference sequence). With 5 bases clipped from V and 3 bases from J, the junction kept 1 base outside the gene matches. CDR3 in amino acids: CASSGTGVYEQYF. The CDR3 DNA, read in part, is TGTGCCAGCAGCGGGACTGGGGTCTAT.